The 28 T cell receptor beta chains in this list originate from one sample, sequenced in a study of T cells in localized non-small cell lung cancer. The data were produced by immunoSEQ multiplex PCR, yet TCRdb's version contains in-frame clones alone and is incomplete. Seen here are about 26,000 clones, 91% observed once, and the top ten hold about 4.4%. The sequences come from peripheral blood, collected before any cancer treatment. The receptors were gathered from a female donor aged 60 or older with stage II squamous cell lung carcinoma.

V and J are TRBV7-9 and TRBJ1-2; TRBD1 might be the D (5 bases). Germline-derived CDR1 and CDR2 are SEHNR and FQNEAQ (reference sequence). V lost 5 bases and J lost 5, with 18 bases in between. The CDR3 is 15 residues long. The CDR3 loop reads CASSGQANRQYGYTF. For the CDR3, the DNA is TGTGCCAGCAGCGGACAAGCGAATCGACAGTATGGCTACACCTTC. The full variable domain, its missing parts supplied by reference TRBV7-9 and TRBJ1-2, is DTGVSQNPRHKITKRGQNVTFRCDPISEHNRLYWYRQTLGQGPEFLTYFQNEAQLEKSRLLSDRFSAERPKGSFSTLEIQRTEQGDSAMYLCASSGQANRQYGYTFGSGTRLTVV.

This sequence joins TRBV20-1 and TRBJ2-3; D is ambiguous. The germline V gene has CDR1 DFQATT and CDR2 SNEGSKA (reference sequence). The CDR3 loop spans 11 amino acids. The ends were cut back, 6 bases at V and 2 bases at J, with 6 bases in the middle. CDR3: CSATITDTQYF. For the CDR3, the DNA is TGCAGTGCCACGATCACAGATACGCAGTATTTT.

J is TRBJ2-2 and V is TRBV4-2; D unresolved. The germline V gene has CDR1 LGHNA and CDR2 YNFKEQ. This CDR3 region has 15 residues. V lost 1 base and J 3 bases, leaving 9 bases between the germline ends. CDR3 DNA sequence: TGTGCCAGCAGCCAAGTTATCCTCGACACCGGGGAGCTGTTTTTT. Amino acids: CASSQVILDTGELFF.

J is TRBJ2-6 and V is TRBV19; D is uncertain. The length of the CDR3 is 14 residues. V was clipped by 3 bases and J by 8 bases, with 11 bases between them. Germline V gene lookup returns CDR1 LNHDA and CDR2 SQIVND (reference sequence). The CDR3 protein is CASSIRPGPNVLTF. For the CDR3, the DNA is TGTGCCAGTAGTATCCGCCCGGGCCCCAACGTCCTGACTTTC.

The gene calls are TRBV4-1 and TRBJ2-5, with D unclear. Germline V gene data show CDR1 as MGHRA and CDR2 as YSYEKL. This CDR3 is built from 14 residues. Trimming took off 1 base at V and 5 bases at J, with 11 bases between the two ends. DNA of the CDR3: TGCGCCAGCAGCCAAGGATACGTCCTGGAGACCCAGTACTTC. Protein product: CASSQGYVLETQYF.

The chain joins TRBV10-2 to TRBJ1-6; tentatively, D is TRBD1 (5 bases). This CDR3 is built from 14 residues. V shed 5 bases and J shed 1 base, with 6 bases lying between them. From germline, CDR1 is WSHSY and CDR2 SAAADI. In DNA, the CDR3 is TGCGCCAGCAGTCGACAGTCCTATAATTCACCCCTCCACTTT. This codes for CASSRQSYNSPLHF.

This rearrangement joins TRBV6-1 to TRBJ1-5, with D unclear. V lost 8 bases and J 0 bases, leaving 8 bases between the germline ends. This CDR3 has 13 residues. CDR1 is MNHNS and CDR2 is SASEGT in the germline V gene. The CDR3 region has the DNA TGTGCCAGCGCCCTTGATAGCAATCAGCCCCAGCATTTT. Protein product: CASALDSNQPQHF.

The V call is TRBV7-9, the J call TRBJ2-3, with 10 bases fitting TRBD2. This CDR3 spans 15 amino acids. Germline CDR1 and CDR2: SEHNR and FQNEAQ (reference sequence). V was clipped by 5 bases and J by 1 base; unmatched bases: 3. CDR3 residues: CASSPGTSGTDTQYF. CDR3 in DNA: TGTGCCAGCAGCCCCGGGACTAGCGGCACAGATACGCAGTATTTT.

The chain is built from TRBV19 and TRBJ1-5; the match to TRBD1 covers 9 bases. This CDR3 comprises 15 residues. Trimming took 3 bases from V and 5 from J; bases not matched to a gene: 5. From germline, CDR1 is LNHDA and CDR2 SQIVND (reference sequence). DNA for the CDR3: TGTGCCAGTAGTATTCGGAACAGGGGGCATCAGCCCCAGCATTTT. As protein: CASSIRNRGHQPQHF.

CDR3 amino acids: CASSQGSLAPRDGYTF. CDR3 nucleotides: TGCGCCAGCAGCCAAGGGTCGCTTGCCCCCAGGGATGGCTACACCTTC. This chain links TRBV4-3 with TRBJ1-2; D is perhaps TRBD1 (5 bases). This CDR3 contains 16 residues. Germline lookup yields CDR1 LGHNA and CDR2 YSLEER. V dropped 1 base and J dropped 6 bases, with 18 bases sitting between them.

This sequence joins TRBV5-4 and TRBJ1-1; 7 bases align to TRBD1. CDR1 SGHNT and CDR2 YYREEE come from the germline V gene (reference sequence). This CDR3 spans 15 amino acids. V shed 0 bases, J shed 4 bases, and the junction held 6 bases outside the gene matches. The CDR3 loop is CASSLAYRGSTEAFF. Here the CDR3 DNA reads TGTGCCAGCAGCTTGGCCTACAGGGGAAGCACTGAAGCTTTCTTT.

The DNA of the CDR3 is TGTGCCAGCTCACCGCCCGGGACAGGGCCCTCTGGAAACACCATATATTTT. Its translation is CASSPPGTGPSGNTIYF. The chain has TRBV18 and TRBJ1-3; 9 bases fit TRBD1. V trimming: 3 bases; J trimming: 0 bases; junction bases outside the gene matches: 6. Per germline, CDR1 KGHSH and CDR2 LQKENI. The CDR3 has 17 amino acids.

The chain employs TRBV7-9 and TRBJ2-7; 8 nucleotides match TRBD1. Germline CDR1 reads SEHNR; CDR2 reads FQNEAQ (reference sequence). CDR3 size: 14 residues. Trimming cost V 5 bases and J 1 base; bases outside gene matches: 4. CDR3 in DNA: TGTGCCAGCAGCCAGACAGGGGCTTCCTACGAGCAGTACTTC. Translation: CASSQTGASYEQYF.

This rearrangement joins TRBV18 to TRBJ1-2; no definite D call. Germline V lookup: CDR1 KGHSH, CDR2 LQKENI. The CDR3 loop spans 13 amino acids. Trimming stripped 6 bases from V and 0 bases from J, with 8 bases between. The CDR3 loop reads CASSEGANYGYTF. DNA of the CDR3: TGTGCCAGCTCGGAGGGAGCTAACTATGGCTACACCTTC.

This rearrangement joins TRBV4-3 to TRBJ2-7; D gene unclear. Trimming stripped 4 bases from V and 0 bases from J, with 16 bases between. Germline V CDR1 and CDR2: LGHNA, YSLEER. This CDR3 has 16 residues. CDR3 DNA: TGCGCCAGCAGCCTTCGTCTCAGTCATCCCTCCTACGAGCAGTACTTC. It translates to CASSLRLSHPSYEQYF.

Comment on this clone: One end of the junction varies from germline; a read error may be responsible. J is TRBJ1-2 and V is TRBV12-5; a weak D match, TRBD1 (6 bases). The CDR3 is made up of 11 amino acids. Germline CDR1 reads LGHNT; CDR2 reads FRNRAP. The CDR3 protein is CASGLTGGLLF. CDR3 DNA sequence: TGTGCTAGTGGGTTGACAGGCGGGTTACTCTTC.

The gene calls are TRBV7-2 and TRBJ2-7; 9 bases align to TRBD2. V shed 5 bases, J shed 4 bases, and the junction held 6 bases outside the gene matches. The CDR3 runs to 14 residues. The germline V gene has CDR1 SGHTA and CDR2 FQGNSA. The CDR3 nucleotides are TGTGCCAGCAGCGGGCGGGGGGGCATTTACGAGCAGTACTTC. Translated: CASSGRGGIYEQYF. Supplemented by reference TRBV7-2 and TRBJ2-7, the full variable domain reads GAGVSQSPSNKVTEKGKDVELRCDPISGHTALYWYRQSLGQGLEFLIYFQGNSAPDKSGLPSDRFSAERTGGSVSTLTIQRTQQEDSAVYLCASSGRGGIYEQYFGPGTRLTVT.

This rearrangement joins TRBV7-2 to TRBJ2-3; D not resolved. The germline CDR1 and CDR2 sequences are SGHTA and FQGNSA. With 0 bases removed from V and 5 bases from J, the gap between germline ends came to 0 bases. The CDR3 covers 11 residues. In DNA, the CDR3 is TGTGCCAGCAGCTTAGCAGATACGCAGTATTTT. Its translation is CASSLADTQYF.

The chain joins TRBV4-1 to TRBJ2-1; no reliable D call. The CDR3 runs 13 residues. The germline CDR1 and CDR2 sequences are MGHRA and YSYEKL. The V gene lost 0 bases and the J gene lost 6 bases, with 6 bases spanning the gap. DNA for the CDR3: TGCGCCAGCAGCCAAGAACTACCCAATGAGCAGTTCTTC. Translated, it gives CASSQELPNEQFF.

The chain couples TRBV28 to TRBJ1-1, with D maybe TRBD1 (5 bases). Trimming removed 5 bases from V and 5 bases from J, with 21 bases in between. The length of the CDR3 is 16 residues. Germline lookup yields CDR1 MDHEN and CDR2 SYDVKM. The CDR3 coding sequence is TGTGCCAGCAGTCTATCCACGCTGGGGGGGAGGACTGAAGCTTTCTTT. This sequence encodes CASSLSTLGGRTEAFF.

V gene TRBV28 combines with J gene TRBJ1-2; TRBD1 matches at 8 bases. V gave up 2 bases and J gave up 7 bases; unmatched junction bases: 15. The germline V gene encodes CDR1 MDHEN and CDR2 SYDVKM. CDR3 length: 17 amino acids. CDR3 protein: CASSLLDNRGGSSGYTF. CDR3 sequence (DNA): TGTGCCAGCAGTTTACTGGATAACAGGGGGGGGTCGTCTGGCTACACCTTC.

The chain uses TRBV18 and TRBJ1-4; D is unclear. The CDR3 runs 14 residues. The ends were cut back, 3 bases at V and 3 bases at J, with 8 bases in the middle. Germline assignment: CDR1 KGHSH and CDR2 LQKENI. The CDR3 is CASSPVGSNEKLFF. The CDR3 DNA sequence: TGTGCCAGCTCACCGGTCGGATCTAATGAAAAACTGTTTTTT.

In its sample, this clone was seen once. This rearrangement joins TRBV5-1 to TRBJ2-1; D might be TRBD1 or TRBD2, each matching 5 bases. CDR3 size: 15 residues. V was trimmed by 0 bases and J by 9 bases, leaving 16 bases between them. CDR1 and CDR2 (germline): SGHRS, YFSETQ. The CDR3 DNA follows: TGCGCCAGCAGCTTGGGGGGGACGGCAAGAGGTGAGCAGTTCTTC. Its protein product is CASSLGGTARGEQFF. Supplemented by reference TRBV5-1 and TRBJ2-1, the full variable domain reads KAGVTQTPRYLIKTRGQQVTLSCSPISGHRSVSWYQQTPGQGLQFLFEYFSETQRNKGNFPGRFSGRQFSNSRSEMNVSTLELGDSALYLCASSLGGTARGEQFFGPGTRLTVL.

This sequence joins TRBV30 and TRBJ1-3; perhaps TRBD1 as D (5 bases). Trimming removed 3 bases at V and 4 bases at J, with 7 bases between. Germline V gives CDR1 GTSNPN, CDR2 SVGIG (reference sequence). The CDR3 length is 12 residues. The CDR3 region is CAWRTAGNTIYF. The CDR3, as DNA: TGTGCCTGGAGGACAGCCGGAAACACCATATATTTT.

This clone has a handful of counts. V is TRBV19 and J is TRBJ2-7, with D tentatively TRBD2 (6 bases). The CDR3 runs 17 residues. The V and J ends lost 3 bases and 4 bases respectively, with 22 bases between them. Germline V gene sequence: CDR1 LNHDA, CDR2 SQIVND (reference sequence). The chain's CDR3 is CASSMEGERLEGYEQYF. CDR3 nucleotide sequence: TGTGCCAGTAGTATGGAGGGTGAACGCCTAGAAGGTTACGAGCAGTACTTC.

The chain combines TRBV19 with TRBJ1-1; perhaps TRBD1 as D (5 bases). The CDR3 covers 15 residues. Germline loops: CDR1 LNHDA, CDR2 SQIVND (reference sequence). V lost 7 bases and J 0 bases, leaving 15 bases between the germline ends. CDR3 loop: CASNNAGFMNTEAFF. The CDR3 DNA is TGTGCCAGTAACAATGCAGGGTTTATGAACACTGAAGCTTTCTTT.

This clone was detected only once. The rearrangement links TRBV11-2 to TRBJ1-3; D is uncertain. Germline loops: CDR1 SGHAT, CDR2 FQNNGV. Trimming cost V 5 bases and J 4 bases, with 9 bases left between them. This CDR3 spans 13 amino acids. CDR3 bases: TGTGCCAGCAGCGCTGCCACGGGAAACACCATATATTTT. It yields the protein CASSAATGNTIYF.

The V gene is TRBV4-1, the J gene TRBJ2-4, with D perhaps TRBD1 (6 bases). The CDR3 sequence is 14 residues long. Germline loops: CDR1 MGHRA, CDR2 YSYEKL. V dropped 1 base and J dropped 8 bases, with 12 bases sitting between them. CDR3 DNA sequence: TGCGCCAGCAGCCAAGCCCGACAGGACTACATTCAGTACTTC. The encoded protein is CASSQARQDYIQYF.